This is a list of T cell receptor beta chains from one sample in a study of cytomegalovirus exposure and HLA in healthy donors. The table came from immunoSEQ multiplex PCR; TCRdb's copy has only in-frame clones and leaves some out. This table has around 110,000 clones, about 80% appearing once. Material: PBMCs. The receptors stem from a man aged 25-45 years in good health and CMV-seropositive. Each CDR3 is given with its conserved first and last residue. A D gene is named only where the DNA matches it firmly. Only some rows state a clone size, as once, few, many or a class for expanded clones.

size	V	J	D	DNA	CDR3
once	TRBV7-9	TRBJ1-4	-	TGTTCCAGCAGCTTAGCACGACAGGCTAATGAAAAACTGTTTTTT	CSSSLARQANEKLFF
-	TRBV6-5	TRBJ2-7	-	TGTGCCAGCAGTCAACTATGGACTAACGAGCAGTACTTC	CASSQLWTNEQYF
-	TRBV6-4	TRBJ2-6	-	TGTGCCAGCAGTGAGACCTGGGGTGGGGCCAACGGCCTGACTTTC	CASSETWGGANGLTF
-	TRBV11-2	TRBJ2-1	-	TGTGCCAGCAGCTCGGCGGGAACATGGTACAATGAGCAGTTCTTC	CASSSAGTWYNEQFF
-	TRBV4-3	TRBJ1-1	-	TGCGCCAGCAGCCAAGATAGGAACACTGAAGCTTTCTTT	CASSQDRNTEAFF
-	TRBV30	TRBJ1-4	TRBD1	TGTGCCTGGAGTTTGGGGACAGTCTCTAGGCTCAATGAAAAACTGTTTTTT	CAWSLGTVSRLNEKLFF
-	TRBV2	TRBJ1-1	-	TGTGCCAGCAGTTCCATAGTTCCGAACACTGAAGCTTTCTTT	CASSSIVPNTEAFF
once	TRBV5-6	TRBJ1-2	-	TGTGCCAGCAGTTTAGGTAACAGGGAGTACTATGGCTACACCTTC	CASSLGNREYYGYTF
-	TRBV27	TRBJ2-3	TRBD2	TGTGCCAGCAGTTTGACTAGCGGGGTGTACACAGATACGCAGTATTTT	CASSLTSGVYTDTQYF
-	TRBV5-1	TRBJ2-1	TRBD2	TGCGCCAGCACCTCAGGGACTAGCGGGGCATACAATGAGCAGTTCTTC	CASTSGTSGAYNEQFF
once	TRBV10-3	TRBJ1-5	-	TGTGCCATCAGTGCCACAGTATATAGCAATCAGCCCCAGCATTTT	CAISATVYSNQPQHF
-	TRBV10-3	TRBJ2-7	TRBD1	TGTGCCATCAGGCCGGGACAGGGGGTTGATGAGCAGTACTTC	CAIRPGQGVDEQYF
-	TRBV7-9	TRBJ2-3	TRBD2	TGTGCCAGCAGCTTATCGGGAGGGTTAAATGAGGGTACGCAGTATTTT	CASSLSGGLNEGTQYF
-	TRBV19	TRBJ1-1	-	TGTGCCAGTAGTATTGAGGGCGCCGAAACTGAAGCTTTCTTT	CASSIEGAETEAFF
-	TRBV5-1	TRBJ1-6	TRBD1	TGCGCCAGCAGTTGGACAGGGGGTACCGGGCCCCTCCACTTT	CASSWTGGTGPLHF
-	TRBV13	TRBJ2-3	TRBD2	TGTGCCAGCAGCTTAGGAGGTATAGCGGGGGTTGGCACAGATACGCAGTATTTT	CASSLGGIAGVGTDTQYF
few	TRBV28	TRBJ1-6	TRBD1	TGTGCCAGCAGCTGGACAGGGGTTAATTCACCCCTCCACTTT	CASSWTGVNSPLHF
-	TRBV11-2	TRBJ2-6	-	TGTGCCAGCAGCCCTGGTCTTCTGCTTACAAACTCTGGGGCCAACGGCCTGACTTTC	CASSPGLLLTNSGANGLTF
-	TRBV4-3	TRBJ2-7	TRBD2	TGCGCCAGCAGCCAGGGGGGACTAGCGGCCTACGAGCAGTACTTC	CASSQGGLAAYEQYF
-	TRBV15	TRBJ2-7	-	TGTGCCACCAGCAGAGGCCCCGGTTCCTACGAGCAGTACTTC	CATSRGPGSYEQYF
-	TRBV4-1	TRBJ2-1	TRBD1	TGCGCCAGCAGCCCGACAGGGGGAAGCTCCTACAATGAGCGGTTCTTC	CASSPTGGSSYNERFF
-	TRBV5-4	TRBJ2-7	-	TGTGCCAGCAGCTTGGAACCTAGGAGCTCCTACGAGCAGTACTTC	CASSLEPRSSYEQYF
-	TRBV30	TRBJ2-7	TRBD2	TGTGCCTGGAGTAGACTAGCTTACGAGCAGTACTTC	CAWSRLAYEQYF
-	TRBV5-8	TRBJ2-3	-	TGTGCCAGCAGCTTGGGAGGGTCGAGCACAGATACGCAGTATTTT	CASSLGGSSTDTQYF